The 23 T cell receptor beta chains below were found in one sample sequenced in a study of control samples from healthy donors and cancer patients. The method was immunoSEQ multiplex PCR; TCRdb's version includes in-frame clones alone and lacks a portion of them. The profile shows about 82,000 clones, over 75% of them singletons. Sequences were obtained from blood. These receptors were taken from a man in his fifties in good health.

The chain uses TRBV6-2 or TRBV6-3 and TRBJ2-2, with 7 bases identical to TRBD1. Germline CDR1 reads MNHEY; CDR2 reads SVGEGT. Trimming at V came to 6 bases and at J to 10 bases, leaving 11 bases not matched to a gene. The CDR3 is made up of 14 amino acids. CDR3 sequence: CASSDGQVRPELFF. CDR3 bases: TGTGCCAGCAGCGACGGACAGGTCCGTCCGGAGCTGTTTTTT.

This chain joins TRBV5-1 and TRBJ2-3; unclear D gene. The germline V and J ends were trimmed by 5 bases and 2 bases, with 12 bases remaining between them. Germline lookup yields CDR1 SGHRS and CDR2 YFSETQ. This CDR3 is built from 14 residues. The DNA for the CDR3 is TGCGCCAGCAGGGATAGGCAACACACAGATACGCAGTATTTT. Translation: CASRDRQHTDTQYF. The full variable domain, completed using reference TRBV5-1 and TRBJ2-3, is KAGVTQTPRYLIKTRGQQVTLSCSPISGHRSVSWYQQTPGQGLQFLFEYFSETQRNKGNFPGRFSGRQFSNSRSEMNVSTLELGDSALYLCASRDRQHTDTQYFGPGTRLTVL.

Comments on this clone: This clone may be a read error of a much larger clone one base away. The V and J genes are TRBV18 and TRBJ2-7; D remains unclear. This CDR3 is built from 15 residues. Trimming left V 7 bases short and J 0 bases short, with 16 bases between. CDR1 and CDR2 from the germline V gene are KGHSH and LQKENI. CDR3: CASLPRQATSYEQYF. The CDR3 DNA follows: TGTGCCAGCTTACCCCGGCAGGCGACCTCCTACGAGCAGTACTTC.

J is TRBJ2-1 and V is TRBV9, with D perhaps being TRBD1 or TRBD2 (5 bases each). Looked up from germline, CDR1 is SGDLS and CDR2 is YYNGEE. CDR3 size: 16 residues. Trimming shortened V by 0 bases and J by 3 bases, and 13 bases separated the two germline ends. CDR3 region: CASSVAGPGLYNEQFF. CDR3 coding DNA: TGTGCCAGCAGCGTAGCAGGGCCGGGGCTCTACAATGAGCAGTTCTTC.

This chain uses TRBV3-1 (or the pseudogene TRBV3-2) with TRBJ2-5; 12 bases agree with TRBD2. Trimming at V came to 4 bases and at J to 4 bases, leaving 1 base not matched to a gene. CDR3 length: 14 residues. The germline gives CDR1 LGHDT, CDR2 YNNKEL (reference sequence). CDR3 in DNA: TGTGCCAGCAGCCCGGGACTAGCGGGAGAGACCCAGTACTTC. Residues: CASSPGLAGETQYF.

The V call is TRBV15, the J call TRBJ2-2, with TRBD1 matching over 9 bases. The length of the CDR3 is 14 residues. Trimming at V came to 8 bases and at J to 2 bases, leaving 3 bases not matched to a gene. Germline V gene lookup returns CDR1 LNHNV and CDR2 YYDKDF (reference sequence). The DNA of the CDR3 is TGTGCCACCTCGGGACAGGGTAACACCGGGGAGCTGTTTTTT. It translates to CATSGQGNTGELFF.

This clone was counted between two and nine times. This sequence joins TRBV29-1 and TRBJ2-7; TRBD1 is a possible D gene (6 bases). The CDR3 runs to 13 residues. Trimming removed 1 base from V and 4 bases from J, with 11 bases in between. Germline V gene data show CDR1 as SQVTM and CDR2 as ANQGSEA. The CDR3 region has the DNA TGCAGCGTTGAAGCCGGAACAGGGTACGAGCAGTACTTC. It codes for CSVEAGTGYEQYF.

V is TRBV19 and J is TRBJ2-2; D could derive from TRBD1 or TRBD2 (5 bases each). The CDR3 sequence is 17 residues long. Germline lookup yields CDR1 LNHDA and CDR2 SQIVND (reference sequence). The V end lost 5 bases, the J end lost 4 bases, and 20 bases lay between the germline ends. As DNA, the CDR3 is TGTGCCAGTAGTCCCCTCCGGGCCGGGGCCGTCACCGGGGAGCTGTTTTTT. It is translated as CASSPLRAGAVTGELFF.

The rearrangement joins TRBV5-4 to TRBJ1-3; 9 nucleotides align to TRBD1. CDR1 and CDR2 from the germline V gene are SGHNT and YYREEE (reference sequence). The CDR3 has 15 residues. Trimming took 0 bases from V and 5 from J; bases not matched to a gene: 3. The CDR3 is CASSLDRGLRNTIYF. Here the CDR3 DNA reads TGTGCCAGCAGCTTGGACAGGGGGCTCAGAAACACCATATATTTT.

The V and J genes are TRBV4-3 and TRBJ2-2; D unclear. CDR1 LGHNA and CDR2 YSLEER come from the germline V gene. CDR3 size: 13 residues. Deletions cut 10 bases from V and 4 bases from J, with 13 bases between. CDR3 sequence (DNA): TGCGCCACTATGGGATCAGGCACCGGGGAGCTGTTTTTT. This gives the protein CATMGSGTGELFF.

The chain employs TRBV3-1 (or the pseudogene TRBV3-2) and TRBJ2-1; D uncertain. V was trimmed by 1 base and J by 0 bases, leaving 7 bases between them. The germline V gene has CDR1 LGHDT and CDR2 YNNKEL (reference sequence). CDR3 length equals 15 residues. The CDR3 is CASSQGWSSYNEQFF. For the CDR3, the DNA is TGTGCCAGCAGCCAAGGTTGGAGCTCCTACAATGAGCAGTTCTTC.

The chain recombines TRBV4-3 with TRBJ1-6, with a weak D call TRBD1 (5 bases). The ends were cut back, 3 bases at V and 4 bases at J, with 10 bases in the middle. Germline V gene lookup returns CDR1 LGHNA and CDR2 YSLEER. The CDR3 loop spans 15 amino acids. The CDR3 loop is CASSQGTIYNSPLHF. The CDR3 DNA is TGCGCCAGCAGCCAGGGGACCATTTATAATTCACCCCTCCACTTT.

This chain links TRBV5-1 with TRBJ2-4, with D unresolved. The CDR3 spans 15 residues. Germline CDR1 reads SGHRS; CDR2 reads YFSETQ. Trimming cost V 0 bases and J 3 bases, with 10 bases left between them. This CDR3 is CASSLDGSSKNIQYF. Written as DNA, the CDR3 is TGCGCCAGCAGCTTGGATGGGTCGAGCAAAAACATTCAGTACTTC.

The chain recombines TRBV11-3 with TRBJ1-2; possibly TRBD1 for D (5 bases). The ends were cut back, 5 bases at V and 3 bases at J, with 13 bases in the middle. Germline values: CDR1 SGHNT, CDR2 YENEEA. This CDR3 has 14 amino acids. The CDR3 DNA is TGTGCCAGCAGCCCTCTCGGCAGGGACTATGGCTACACCTTC. Its translation is CASSPLGRDYGYTF.

This chain links TRBV9 with TRBJ1-5; no firm D call. Between the trimmed V and J ends, which lost 0 bases and 1 base, there was a span of 2 bases. There are 13 residues in the CDR3. The V gene's germline CDR1 is SGDLS and CDR2 YYNGEE. CDR3 amino acids: CASSVGSNQPQHF. CDR3 sequence (DNA): TGTGCCAGCAGCGTAGGGAGCAATCAGCCCCAGCATTTT.

This chain links TRBV30 with TRBJ2-7, with D uncertain. Trimming cost V 0 bases and J 3 bases, with 6 bases left between them. This CDR3 spans 12 amino acids. Germline V CDR1 and CDR2: GTSNPN, SVGIG (reference sequence). The CDR3 region has the DNA TGTGCCTGGAGTGTATCCGTCTACGAGCAGTACTTC. It encodes CAWSVSVYEQYF.

This sequence joins TRBV24-1 and TRBJ2-2; 9 positions match TRBD1. Germline lookup yields CDR1 KGHDR and CDR2 SFDVKD. Losses at the gene ends were 4 bases for V and 6 bases for J; bases not matched to a gene: 8. The CDR3 is 16 residues long. The CDR3: CATSDAGTGYAGELFF. DNA for the CDR3: TGTGCCACCAGTGACGCCGGGACAGGGTACGCCGGGGAGCTGTTTTTT.

The CDR3 DNA is TGTGCCAGCTCACCAGAACAGGTCCAGAATTCACCCCTCCACTTT. As protein: CASSPEQVQNSPLHF. V gene TRBV18 combines with J gene TRBJ1-6; tentative D call: TRBD1 (5 bases). The germline V gene has CDR1 KGHSH and CDR2 LQKENI. The CDR3 has 15 amino acids. The V and J ends lost 2 bases and 7 bases respectively, with 12 bases between them.

CDR3 DNA: TGCGCCACCCAGGGGGGGGCCTCCTACGAGCAGTACTTC. Translation: CATQGGASYEQYF. The V gene is TRBV10-2, the J gene TRBJ2-7; D could derive from TRBD1 or TRBD2 (7 bases each). Trimming took off 10 bases at V and 0 bases at J, with 13 bases between the two ends. CDR3 size: 13 residues. Per germline, CDR1 WSHSY and CDR2 SAAADI.

V is TRBV6-5 and J is TRBJ1-2; tentatively, D is TRBD1 (5 bases). V was trimmed by 6 bases and J by 8 bases, leaving 22 bases between them. CDR1 and CDR2 (germline): MNHEY, SVGAGI. This CDR3 contains 15 residues. CDR3 loop: CASSPRRTTAFGYTF. In DNA form, the CDR3 reads TGTGCCAGCAGCCCACGACGGACAACCGCTTTCGGCTACACCTTC.

The rearrangement links TRBV27 to TRBJ2-1; perhaps TRBD2 as D (6 bases). Trimming shortened V by 6 bases and J by 7 bases, and 16 bases separated the two germline ends. CDR3 length: 14 residues. The germline gives CDR1 MNHEY, CDR2 SMNVEV (reference sequence). In DNA, the CDR3 is TGTGCCAGCAGGGGGAGCGGGTCCCCAAATGAGCAGTTCTTC. Amino acids: CASRGSGSPNEQFF.

DNA for the CDR3: TGTGCCAGTAGTAGTGGGGGGCGGAACCCTCTTGGCTACACCTTC. Its protein is CASSSGGRNPLGYTF. The rearrangement uses TRBV19 and TRBJ1-2, with D possibly matching TRBD1 (6 bases). This CDR3 is built from 15 residues. V lost 4 bases to trimming and J lost 7 bases, with 19 bases between them. Looked up from germline, CDR1 is LNHDA and CDR2 is SQIVND (reference sequence).

CDR3: CASSKALYGTRSEKLFF. Written as DNA, the CDR3 is TGTGCCAGCAGCAAAGCGCTTTACGGGACAAGGAGTGAAAAACTGTTTTTT. This chain connects TRBV21-1 to TRBJ1-4; TRBD1 was called by the table and not checked on the DNA. TRBV21-1 is flagged as a pseudogene. The CDR3 length is 17 residues.